This record covers a single T cell receptor (beta chain). Its target is not known. This record comes from a study of cytomegalovirus exposure and HLA in healthy donors. Study-level background: About 82 million unique TCRs from HLA-typed donors were held in an early release of data. Study-wide results and caveats: TCR beta V segments were, for the most part, productive about 87% or about 30% of the time in an earlier analysis.

The CDR3 runs to 15 residues. Trimming removed 0 bases from V and 8 bases from J, with 14 bases in between. The germline V gene encodes CDR1 SGHRS and CDR2 YFSETQ. In nominal health when sampled, donors likely had unrecorded immune exposures nonetheless. This PCR relied on a set of 60 Vbeta primers and 13 Jbeta primers. Data came from immunoSEQ multiplex PCR; TCRdb stores just in-frame clones and leaves some out. The sample includes roughly 99,000 clones, around three quarters of them seen just once. The rearrangement joins TRBV5-1 to TRBJ1-4; possible D gene TRBD1, 5 bases. Sequencing was performed on PBMCs. The receptor was isolated from a male donor in good health and CMV-seropositive. CDR3 amino acids: CASSLVGGVEEKLFF. The CDR3 nucleotides are TGCGCCAGCAGCTTGGTTGGAGGGGTGGAGGAAAAACTGTTTTTT.